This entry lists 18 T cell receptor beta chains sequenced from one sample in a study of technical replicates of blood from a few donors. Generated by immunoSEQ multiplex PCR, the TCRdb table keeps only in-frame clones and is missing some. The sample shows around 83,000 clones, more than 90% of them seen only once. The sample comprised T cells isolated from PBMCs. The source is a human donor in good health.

Here the CDR3 reads CASSTGQYNEQFF. The CDR3 DNA sequence: TGTGCCAGCAGCACGGGACAGTACAATGAGCAGTTCTTC. This chain uses TRBV6-5 with TRBJ2-1, with 7 positions matching TRBD1. Germline V gene lookup returns CDR1 MNHEY and CDR2 SVGAGI. V lost 6 bases to trimming and J lost 4 bases; unmatched junction nucleotides: 3. This CDR3 spans 13 amino acids.

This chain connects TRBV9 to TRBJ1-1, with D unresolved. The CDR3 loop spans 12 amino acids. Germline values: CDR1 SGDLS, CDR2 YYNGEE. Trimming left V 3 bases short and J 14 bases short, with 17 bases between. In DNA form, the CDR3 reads TGTGCCAGCAGCGGGCCCGCGGGGTGCTGCTTCTTT. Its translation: CASSGPAGCCFF.

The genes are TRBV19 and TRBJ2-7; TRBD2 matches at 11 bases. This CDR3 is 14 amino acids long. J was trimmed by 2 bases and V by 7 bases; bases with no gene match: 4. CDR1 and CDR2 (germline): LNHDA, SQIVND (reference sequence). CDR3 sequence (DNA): TGTGCCAGTATGGGGACTAGCGGTGCCTACGAGCAGTACTTC. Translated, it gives CASMGTSGAYEQYF.

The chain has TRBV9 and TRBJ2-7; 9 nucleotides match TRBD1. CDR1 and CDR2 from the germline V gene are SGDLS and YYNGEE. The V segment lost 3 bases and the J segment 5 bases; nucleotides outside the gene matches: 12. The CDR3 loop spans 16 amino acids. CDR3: CASSDPGTGFEDEQYF. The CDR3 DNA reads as TGTGCCAGCAGCGATCCCGGGACAGGGTTCGAGGACGAGCAGTACTTC.

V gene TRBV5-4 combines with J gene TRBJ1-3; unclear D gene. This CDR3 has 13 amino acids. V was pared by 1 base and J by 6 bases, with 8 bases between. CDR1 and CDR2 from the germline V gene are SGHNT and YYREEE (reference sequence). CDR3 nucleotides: TGTGCCAGCAGCTTGTTCGCGGAAAACACCATATATTTT. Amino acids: CASSLFAENTIYF.

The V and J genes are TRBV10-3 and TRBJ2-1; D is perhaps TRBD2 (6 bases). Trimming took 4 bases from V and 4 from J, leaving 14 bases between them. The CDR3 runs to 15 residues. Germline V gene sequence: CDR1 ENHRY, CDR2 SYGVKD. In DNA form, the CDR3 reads TGTGCCATCAGTGCCCCTAGCGCCCAATACAATGAGCAGTTCTTC. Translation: CAISAPSAQYNEQFF.

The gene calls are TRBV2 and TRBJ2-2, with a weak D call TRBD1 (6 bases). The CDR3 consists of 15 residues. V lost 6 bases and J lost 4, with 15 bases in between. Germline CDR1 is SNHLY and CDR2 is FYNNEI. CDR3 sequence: CASRSNRAGTGELFF. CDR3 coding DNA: TGTGCCAGCAGGAGTAACAGGGCTGGCACCGGGGAGCTGTTTTTT. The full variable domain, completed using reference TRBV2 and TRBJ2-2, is EPEVTQTPSHQVTQMGQEVILRCVPISNHLYFYWYRQILGQKVEFLVSFYNNEISEKSEIFDDQFSVERPDGSNFTLKIRSTKLEDSAMYFCASRSNRAGTGELFFGEGSRLTVL.

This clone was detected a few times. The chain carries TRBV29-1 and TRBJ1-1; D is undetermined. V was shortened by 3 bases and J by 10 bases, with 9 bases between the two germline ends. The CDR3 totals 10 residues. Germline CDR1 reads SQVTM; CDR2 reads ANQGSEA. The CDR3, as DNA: TGCAGCGTTGAGAGGGATTCAGCTTTCTTT. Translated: CSVERDSAFF. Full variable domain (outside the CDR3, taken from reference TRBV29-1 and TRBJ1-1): SAVISQKPSRDICQRGTSLTIQCQVDSQVTMMFWYRQQPGQSLTLIATANQGSEATYESGFVIDKFPISRPNLTFSTLTVSNMSPEDSSIYLCSVERDSAFFGQGTRLTVV.

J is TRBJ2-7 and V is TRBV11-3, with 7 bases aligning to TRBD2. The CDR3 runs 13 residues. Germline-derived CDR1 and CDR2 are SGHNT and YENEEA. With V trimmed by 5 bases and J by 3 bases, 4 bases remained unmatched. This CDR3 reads CASSPGEGYEQYF. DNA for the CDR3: TGTGCCAGCAGCCCCGGGGAGGGCTACGAGCAGTACTTC. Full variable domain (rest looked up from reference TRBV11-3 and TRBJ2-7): EAGVVQSPRYKIIEKKQPVAFWCNPISGHNTLYWYLQNLGQGPELLIRYENEEAVDDSQLPKDRFSAERLKGVDSTLKIQPAELGDSAVYLCASSPGEGYEQYFGPGTRLTVT.

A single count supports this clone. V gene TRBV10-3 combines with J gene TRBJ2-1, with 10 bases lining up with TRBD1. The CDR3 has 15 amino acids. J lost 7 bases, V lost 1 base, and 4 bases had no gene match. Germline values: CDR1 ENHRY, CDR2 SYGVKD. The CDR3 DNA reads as TGTGCCATCAGTGAGTTTGGGACAGGGGATAATGAGCAGTTCTTC. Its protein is CAISEFGTGDNEQFF.

The CDR3 sequence is CASSYTPTEANYGYTF. For the CDR3, the DNA is TGTGCCAGCAGTTACACCCCGACAGAAGCTAACTATGGCTACACCTTC. V and J are TRBV6-6 and TRBJ1-2, with D maybe TRBD1 (5 bases). Germline CDR1 is MNHNY and CDR2 is SVGAGI (reference sequence). This CDR3 region has 16 residues. V was clipped by 2 bases and J by 0 bases, with 13 bases between them.

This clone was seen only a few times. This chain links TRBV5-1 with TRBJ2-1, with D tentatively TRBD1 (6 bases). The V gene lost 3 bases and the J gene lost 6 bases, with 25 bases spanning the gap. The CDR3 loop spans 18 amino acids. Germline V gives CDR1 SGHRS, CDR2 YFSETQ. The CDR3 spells CASSSPNRTGWVFNEQFF. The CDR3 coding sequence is TGCGCCAGCAGCTCCCCCAATCGCACAGGGTGGGTGTTCAATGAGCAGTTCTTC.

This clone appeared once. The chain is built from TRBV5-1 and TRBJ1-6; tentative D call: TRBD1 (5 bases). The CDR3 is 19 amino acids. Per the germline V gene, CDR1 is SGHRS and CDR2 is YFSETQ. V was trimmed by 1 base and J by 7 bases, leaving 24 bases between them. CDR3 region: CASSLHDRATTTLNSPLHF. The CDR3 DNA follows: TGCGCCAGCAGCTTGCACGACAGAGCTACCACGACCCTAAATTCACCCCTCCACTTT.

In nucleotides, the CDR3 is TGTGCCAGCAGCTTCGGGGGACTGAACACTGAAGCTTTCTTT. It yields the protein CASSFGGLNTEAFF. The V and J genes are TRBV7-9 and TRBJ1-1, with D perhaps matching TRBD1 (5 bases). V lost 3 bases and J lost 0, with 8 bases in between. Germline lookup yields CDR1 SEHNR and CDR2 FQNEAQ (reference sequence). The CDR3 is 14 amino acids.

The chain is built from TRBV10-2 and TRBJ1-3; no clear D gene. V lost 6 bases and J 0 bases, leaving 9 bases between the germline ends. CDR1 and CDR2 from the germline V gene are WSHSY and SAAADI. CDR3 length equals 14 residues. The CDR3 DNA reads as TGCGCCAGCAGCGGAGATTACTCTGGAAACACCATATATTTT. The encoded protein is CASSGDYSGNTIYF.

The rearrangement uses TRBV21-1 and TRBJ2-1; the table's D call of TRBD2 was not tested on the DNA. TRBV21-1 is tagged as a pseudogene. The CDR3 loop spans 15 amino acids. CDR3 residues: CASSRTSGGYNEQFF. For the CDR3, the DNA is TGTGCCAGCAGCAGAACTAGCGGGGGATACAATGAGCAGTTCTTC.

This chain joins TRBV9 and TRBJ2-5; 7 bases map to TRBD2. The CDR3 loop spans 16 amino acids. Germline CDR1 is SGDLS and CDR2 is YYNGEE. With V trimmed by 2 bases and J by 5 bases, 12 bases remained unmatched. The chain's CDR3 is CASSVRAGLREETQYF. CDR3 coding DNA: TGTGCCAGCAGCGTTAGAGCGGGACTGAGGGAGGAGACCCAGTACTTC.

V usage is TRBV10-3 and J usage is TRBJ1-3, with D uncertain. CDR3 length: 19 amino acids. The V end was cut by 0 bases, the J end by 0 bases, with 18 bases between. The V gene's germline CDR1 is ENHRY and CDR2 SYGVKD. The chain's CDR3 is CAISESPFVGEFSGNTIYF. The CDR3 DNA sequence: TGTGCCATCAGTGAGTCGCCCTTTGTCGGGGAATTCTCTGGAAACACCATATATTTT.